The clone carrying this T cell receptor beta chain was found once. The target antigen is unknown. The study pooled second doses at about 4 or about 12 weeks. Measured with immunoSEQ multiplex PCR; TCRdb has only the in-frame clones, and not every one. The sample shows about 150,000 clones, roughly 90% of them seen only once. The data were taken from a study of T cell responses to AZD1222 COVID-19 vaccine. Study-level results: White British donors predominated, females outnumbered males, and clonal diversity was possibly underestimated. A reported finding is that nearly half of spike-specific TCRs target unmutated variant regions.

The germline V and J ends were trimmed by 1 base and 4 bases, with 6 bases remaining between them. In germline, CDR1 is SGHRS, CDR2 YFSETQ. The CDR3 is 13 amino acids. The genes are TRBV5-1 and TRBJ1-5; D remains unclear. This TCR derives from an adult who received the AZD1222 COVID-19 vaccine. The sequenced sample was peripheral blood, obtained 28 days after the second AZD1222 dose. The CDR3 DNA follows: TGCGCCAGCAGCTTGTCGGCAAATCAGCCCCAGCATTTT. It translates to CASSLSANQPQHF.